These 22 T cell receptor beta chains were all obtained from the same sample, sequenced in a study of CD8+CD57+ T cells in acquired aplastic anemia. Template material for TCR beta VDJ and CDR3 profiling consisted of genomic DNA. TCRdb reprocessed the reads via MiXCR and lists one record per CDR3 protein. The data show some 48,000 distinct CDR3 sequences, with approximately 78% seen just once and roughly 34% held by the top ten. Sequenced: sorted CD4+, CD8+, or CD8+CD57+ T cells (not recorded which) from PBMCs. All receptors derive from a human donor in good health, serving as a control.

The chain links TRBV20-1 to TRBJ2-6; D is tentatively TRBD1 or TRBD2 (5 bases each). The CDR3 length is 15 residues. V lost 3 bases and J lost 3, with 12 bases in between. Germline V gene data show CDR1 as DFQATT and CDR2 as SNEGSKA (reference sequence). CDR3 nucleotide sequence: TGCAGTGCTAGTGTTGGGGCGGGTGGGGCCAACGTCCTGACTTTC. Translated: CSASVGAGGANVLTF.

This chain links TRBV20-1 with TRBJ2-7; perhaps D is TRBD1 or TRBD2 (5 bases each). Between the trimmed V and J ends, which lost 5 bases and 6 bases, there was a span of 17 bases. The CDR3 runs 13 residues. Per germline, CDR1 DFQATT and CDR2 SNEGSKA (reference sequence). Here the CDR3 DNA reads TGCAGTGCTGGGACCCTGGCCGGGATCGAGCAGTACTTC. As protein: CSAGTLAGIEQYF.

V and J are TRBV7-9 and TRBJ2-2; D call uncertain. The CDR3 covers 14 residues. Germline V CDR1 and CDR2: SEHNR, FQNEAQ (reference sequence). V was shortened by 1 base and J by 0 bases, with 3 bases between the two germline ends. CDR3 bases: TGTGCCAGCAGCTTAGGAGCGAACACCGGGGAGCTGTTTTTT. Translation: CASSLGANTGELFF.

In its sample, this clonotype ranks as medium-sized. In DNA form, the CDR3 reads TGTGCCAGCACCAACAGGGACACTGAAGCTTTCTTT. It codes for CASTNRDTEAFF. The chain has TRBV7-9 and TRBJ1-1; perhaps TRBD1 as D (6 bases). CDR1 is SEHNR and CDR2 is FQNEAQ in the germline V gene (reference sequence). The CDR3 is 12 residues long. Trimming took 7 bases from V and 3 from J, leaving 9 bases between them. The full variable domain, with the rest looked up from reference TRBV7-9 and TRBJ1-1, is DTGVSQNPRHKITKRGQNVTFRCDPISEHNRLYWYRQTLGQGPEFLTYFQNEAQLEKSRLLSDRFSAERPKGSFSTLEIQRTEQGDSAMYLCASTNRDTEAFFGQGTRLTVV.

The rearrangement uses TRBV10-3 and TRBJ2-5, with D unresolved. V was shortened by 0 bases and J by 5 bases, with 10 bases between the two germline ends. This CDR3 comprises 14 residues. Germline CDR1 reads ENHRY; CDR2 reads SYGVKD. Here the CDR3 reads CAISESVVRETQYF. In nucleotides, the CDR3 is TGTGCCATCAGTGAGTCGGTAGTAAGGGAGACCCAGTACTTC.

Remarks on this clonotype: Mismatch with germline at one junction end may stem from a read error. This chain links TRBV20-1 with TRBJ2-1; 12 positions agree with TRBD2. The CDR3 consists of 14 residues. CDR1 is DFQATT and CDR2 is SNEGSKA in the germline V gene (reference sequence). This CDR3 reads CSARGLAGGDKQLF. DNA for the CDR3: TGCAGTGCTAGAGGTCTAGCGGGAGGGGACAAGCAGCTCTTC.

The chain joins TRBV10-3 to TRBJ2-1; D gene uncertain. The CDR3 consists of 11 residues. Germline-derived CDR1 and CDR2 are ENHRY and SYGVKD. The V and J ends lost 4 bases and 8 bases respectively, with 6 bases between them. CDR3 residues: CAISGVDEQFF. CDR3 DNA sequence: TGTGCCATCAGTGGGGTCGATGAGCAGTTCTTC.

The genes are TRBV20-1 and TRBJ2-7; 14 positions agree with TRBD2. The germline V gene has CDR1 DFQATT and CDR2 SNEGSKA (reference sequence). The CDR3 is 13 residues long. V was clipped by 8 bases and J by 6 bases; unmatched bases: 6. The CDR3 here is CSTGLAGGGEQYF. Written as DNA, the CDR3 is TGCAGTACCGGACTAGCGGGGGGAGGCGAGCAGTACTTC.

The V gene is TRBV24-1, the J gene TRBJ2-5, with D perhaps given as TRBD1 or TRBD2 (6 bases each). The V end was cut by 6 bases, the J end by 4 bases, with 14 bases between. From germline, CDR1 is KGHDR and CDR2 SFDVKD. This CDR3 has 14 residues. CDR3 nucleotides: TGTGCCACCAGTACGGGGGCCGTGGCAGAGACCCAGTACTTC. Translating gives CATSTGAVAETQYF.

Remarks on this clonotype: At one end the junction does not follow the germline gene, possibly because of a read error. This chain connects TRBV2 to TRBJ2-7; perhaps TRBD2 as D (6 bases). Germline CDR1 SNHLY, CDR2 FYNNEI. The CDR3 covers 15 residues. This CDR3 is CAISARGPTRYEQYF. DNA of the CDR3: TGTGCCATCAGTGCGCGGGGACCAACCCGGTACGAGCAGTACTTC.

The rearrangement uses TRBV2 and TRBJ2-1; D may be TRBD2 (5 bases). Germline V gene sequence: CDR1 SNHLY, CDR2 FYNNEI. The CDR3 has 15 amino acids. Deletions cut 1 base from V and 6 bases from J, with 13 bases between. In DNA form, the CDR3 reads TGTGCCAGCAGTGAAGTGGAGCGGCTCATCAATGAGCAGTTCTTC. Amino acids: CASSEVERLINEQFF.

The rearrangement links TRBV29-1 to TRBJ2-7, with D possibly matching TRBD1 (6 bases). CDR1 is SQVTM, CDR2 ANQGSEA, per germline. V shed 7 bases and J shed 5 bases, with 12 bases lying between them. This CDR3 contains 11 residues. This CDR3 is CSGTAGDEQYF. CDR3 nucleotide sequence: TGCAGCGGAACAGCAGGGGACGAGCAGTACTTC.

This clonotype was counted once. V usage is TRBV7-9 and J usage is TRBJ2-3, with TRBD2 as a possible D gene (6 bases). The CDR3 is 13 residues long. Germline-derived CDR1 and CDR2 are SEHNR and FQNEAQ (reference sequence). With 6 bases removed from V and 2 bases from J, the gap between germline ends came to 9 bases. This CDR3 reads CASRRDSTDTQYF. The CDR3 region has the DNA TGTGCCAGCAGACGGGACTCCACAGATACGCAGTATTTT.

The table lists this clonotype with a count of one. CDR3 amino acids: CSVMMRSNYGYTF. As DNA, the CDR3 is TGCAGCGTTATGATGAGGAGTAACTATGGCTACACCTTC. This sequence joins TRBV29-1 and TRBJ1-2; D unresolved. Per the germline V gene, CDR1 is SQVTM and CDR2 is ANQGSEA. This CDR3 is built from 13 residues. The V and J ends lost 5 bases and 1 base respectively, with 11 bases between them. Supplemented by reference TRBV29-1 and TRBJ1-2, the full variable domain reads SAVISQKPSRDICQRGTSLTIQCQVDSQVTMMFWYRQQPGQSLTLIATANQGSEATYESGFVIDKFPISRPNLTFSTLTVSNMSPEDSSIYLCSVMMRSNYGYTFGSGTRLTVV.

About this clonotype itself: This sequence may be a read error, since a much larger clone differs from it by one base. The V gene is TRBV6-5, the J gene TRBJ2-5; 8 positions match TRBD2. The junction had 13 bases not matched to a gene; V was cut back by 0 bases and J by 10 bases. Looked up from germline, CDR1 is MNHEY and CDR2 is SVGAGI. The CDR3 totals 16 residues. The CDR3 DNA reads as TGTGCCAGCAGTTACTCGGAGTGGGCAGACGGGGGGGGCCAGTACTTC. Amino acids: CASSYSEWADGGGQYF.

This clonotype was seen a few times. CDR3 region: CSVEGWGWGYTF. The CDR3, as DNA: TGCAGCGTTGAAGGGTGGGGTTGGGGCTACACCTTC. This chain uses TRBV29-1 with TRBJ1-2, with D hard to call. The CDR3 totals 12 residues. Germline-derived CDR1 and CDR2 are SQVTM and ANQGSEA. The V end lost 1 base, the J end lost 8 bases, and 11 bases lay between the germline ends.

The V gene is TRBV25-1, the J gene TRBJ1-6; D unresolved. Germline assignment: CDR1 MGHDK and CDR2 SYGVNS. The CDR3 runs 14 residues. Trimming removed 4 bases from V and 7 bases from J, with 11 bases in between. CDR3 region: CASSGPQANSPLHF. The CDR3 nucleotides are TGTGCCAGCAGTGGACCCCAAGCGAATTCACCCCTCCACTTT.

V is TRBV2 and J is TRBJ1-6; weak D call: TRBD1 (6 bases). Trimming removed 6 bases at V and 7 bases at J, with 13 bases between. Germline loops: CDR1 SNHLY, CDR2 FYNNEI. The CDR3 sequence is 14 residues long. The CDR3 DNA reads TGTGCCAGCAGGGGGTTCAGGGGAAATTCACCCCTCCACTTT. It codes for CASRGFRGNSPLHF.

The genes are TRBV20-1 and TRBJ1-2, with 8 nucleotides matching TRBD1. Germline CDR1 reads DFQATT; CDR2 reads SNEGSKA (reference sequence). Germline trimming cut 3 bases from V and 6 bases from J; bases unmatched to any gene: 3. The CDR3 has 12 residues. This chain's CDR3 is CSARQGADGYTF. CDR3 nucleotides: TGCAGTGCTAGGCAGGGGGCAGATGGCTACACCTTC.

The chain has TRBV10-3 and TRBJ2-5; D gene ambiguous. The V gene's germline CDR1 is ENHRY and CDR2 SYGVKD. The germline V and J ends were trimmed by 3 bases and 5 bases, with 4 bases remaining between them. The CDR3 loop spans 11 amino acids. CDR3 amino acids: CAISERETQYF. In DNA form, the CDR3 reads TGTGCCATCAGTGAACGTGAGACCCAGTACTTC.

This clonotype was observed a single time. J is TRBJ1-2 and V is TRBV7-2, with no clear D. The CDR3 consists of 15 residues. The V and J ends lost 3 bases and 3 bases respectively, with 14 bases between them. Germline values: CDR1 SGHTA, CDR2 FQGNSA. The CDR3 sequence: CASSFTSGRDYGYTF. For the CDR3, the DNA is TGTGCCAGCAGCTTCACATCGGGTAGGGACTATGGCTACACCTTC.

This clonotype was seen just once. The chain recombines TRBV25-1 with TRBJ1-2; unclear D gene. CDR1 and CDR2 (germline): MGHDK, SYGVNS. The length of the CDR3 is 14 residues. Deletions cut 6 bases from V and 4 bases from J, with 15 bases between. The CDR3 sequence: CASSPGVGAYGYTF. CDR3 nucleotide sequence: TGTGCCAGCAGCCCAGGTGTTGGTGCCTATGGCTACACCTTC.